There are a few counts of the clone carrying this T cell receptor beta chain. Its antigen is as yet unknown. Alongside a J-beta primer mix, a sample-barcoded 5' primer served in a second PCR lasting about 7 to 11 cycles. One entry per CDR3 protein results from TCRdb running MiXCR on the 5' RACE reads. This repertoire shows about 1.8 million distinct CDR3 sequences, 40% to 55% found once; its top ten account for 2.1%. The germline CDR1 and CDR2 sequences are LGHNA and YSLEER. V shed 1 base and J 0 bases; nucleotides not matched to a gene: 6. The CDR3 runs to 16 residues. This entry comes from a study of blood T cells in healthy people across ages. Findings of the study overall: A roughly linear fall in TCR beta diversity per million T cells was seen with increasing age.

Sequenced sample: blood. The TCR sequence derives from a middle-aged woman in good health. The chain is built from TRBV4-3 and TRBJ2-7, with 7 bases identical to TRBD2. DNA of the CDR3: TGCGCCAGCAGCCAAGTCCGAGCGGGGAGCTCCTACGAGCAGTACTTC. It encodes CASSQVRAGSSYEQYF.